The 30 T cell receptor beta chains below come from one sample, sequenced in a study of post-analysis software for immune sequencing data. Study-wide results and caveats: Included in a set of a few TRBV segments more frequent in patients than controls were TRBV5-6, TRBV5-1 and TRBV20-1.

Incorporated into the TCR beta cDNA libraries were unique molecular identifiers, which served to reduce PCR and sequencing biases. TCRdb recomputed calls from the PCR reads with MiXCR, one row per CDR3 protein. Here the sample spans about 570,000 distinct CDR3 sequences, around a third being singletons. Which antigens these TCRs recognize remains unknown. Input material: blood. These receptors came from a girl under 18 with multiple sclerosis.

This chain uses TRBV5-1 with TRBJ2-5; D ambiguous. V was clipped by 3 bases and J by 5 bases, with 14 bases between them. CDR3 length: 14 amino acids. CDR1 SGHRS and CDR2 YFSETQ come from the germline V gene. In DNA form, the CDR3 reads TGCGCCAGCAGCTCGCGAGGTCAGCCGGAGACCCAGTACTTC. Amino acids: CASSSRGQPETQYF.

On this clonotype itself: Compared with germline, one end of the junction differs, possibly owing to a read error. The chain is built from TRBV7-3 and TRBJ1-2; tentatively, D is TRBD1 (5 bases). The CDR3 length is 15 residues. In germline, CDR1 is SGHTA, CDR2 FQGTGA. The CDR3: CASGLDPTANYGYTF. CDR3 sequence (DNA): TGTGCCAGCGGCTTAGATCCGACAGCTAACTATGGCTACACCTTC.

The chain combines TRBV11-3 with TRBJ2-1; 9 bases fit TRBD2. The CDR3 runs 16 residues. J was trimmed by 2 bases and V by 5 bases; bases with no gene match: 7. Germline V gene sequence: CDR1 SGHNT, CDR2 YENEEA. The DNA for the CDR3 is TGTGCCAGCAGCCGGGGCGGGGGGGCTGCCTACAATGAGCAGTTCTTC. Protein: CASSRGGGAAYNEQFF.

V gene TRBV4-1 combines with J gene TRBJ1-1; D possibly corresponds to TRBD1 (6 bases). This CDR3 has 15 residues. Trimming pared 3 bases from V and 2 bases from J, leaving 13 bases between. The germline V gene encodes CDR1 MGHRA and CDR2 YSYEKL. The CDR3 protein is CASSHQRQVNTEAFF. The CDR3 coding sequence is TGCGCCAGCAGCCATCAAAGACAGGTTAACACTGAAGCTTTCTTT.

J is TRBJ2-3 and V is TRBV10-3, with D perhaps matching TRBD1 or TRBD2 (5 bases each). The length of the CDR3 is 11 residues. Germline lookup yields CDR1 ENHRY and CDR2 SYGVKD. The V end was cut by 6 bases, the J end by 9 bases, with 10 bases between. The CDR3 reads CAIRGELTQYF. The CDR3 nucleotides are TGTGCCATCAGGGGGGAGTTAACGCAGTATTTT.

The genes are TRBV5-1 and TRBJ2-3; D uncertain. V was clipped by 0 bases and J by 2 bases, with 10 bases between them. CDR1 is SGHRS and CDR2 is YFSETQ in the germline V gene. This CDR3 region has 15 residues. For the CDR3, the DNA is TGCGCCAGCAGCTTGGATCTGCAGTTCACAGATACGCAGTATTTT. Its translation: CASSLDLQFTDTQYF.

This clonotype was observed a handful of times. This chain joins TRBV10-3 and TRBJ2-7; the match to TRBD1 covers 8 bases. Germline CDR1 reads ENHRY; CDR2 reads SYGVKD. This CDR3 has 15 residues. V gave up 0 bases and J gave up 7 bases; unmatched junction bases: 8. CDR3 amino acids: CAISESTGEATEQYF. Here the CDR3 DNA reads TGTGCCATCAGTGAGTCGACAGGGGAAGCTACGGAGCAGTACTTC.

The chain has TRBV6-5 and TRBJ1-4; tentative D call: TRBD1 (5 bases). The V and J ends lost 5 bases and 7 bases respectively, with 8 bases between them. This CDR3 region has 12 residues. Germline CDR1 reads MNHEY; CDR2 reads SVGAGI. The CDR3 here is CASSNGGEKLFF. The CDR3 DNA follows: TGTGCCAGCAGTAATGGGGGTGAAAAACTGTTTTTT.

This clonotype appeared a few times. This sequence joins TRBV14 and TRBJ2-3, with 10 bases identical to TRBD2. The V segment lost 3 bases and the J segment 10 bases; nucleotides outside the gene matches: 13. The CDR3 is made up of 16 amino acids. In germline, CDR1 is SGHDN, CDR2 FVKESK. The CDR3: CASSQVAGGAQWAQYF. The DNA of the CDR3 is TGTGCCAGCAGCCAGGTAGCGGGGGGTGCTCAGTGGGCGCAGTATTTT.

This clonotype has more than one count but fewer than ten. CDR3 nucleotide sequence: TGTGCCAGCAGCTTAGCGGGGACAGGCCTGAAGGGGGATACGCAGTATTTT. Translating gives CASSLAGTGLKGDTQYF. The chain employs TRBV7-9 and TRBJ2-3; 8 nucleotides line up with TRBD1. V lost 0 bases, J lost 6 bases, and 11 bases stayed unmatched. The germline gives CDR1 SEHNR, CDR2 FQNEAQ (reference sequence). The CDR3 is 17 amino acids.

This clonotype has more than one count but fewer than ten. The rearrangement joins TRBV7-8 to TRBJ2-7; D uncertain. V lost 6 bases to trimming and J lost 0 bases, with 6 bases between them. CDR3 length equals 12 residues. Germline V CDR1 and CDR2: SGHVS, FQNEAQ. CDR3 DNA sequence: TGTGCCAGCAGTCTTCGCTCCTACGAGCAGTACTTC. Its translation: CASSLRSYEQYF.

This clonotype has more than one count but fewer than ten. The V call is TRBV6-6, the J call TRBJ1-1; 7 nucleotides match TRBD1. V lost 4 bases to trimming and J lost 11 bases; unmatched junction nucleotides: 13. Germline-derived CDR1 and CDR2 are MNHNY and SVGAGI (reference sequence). CDR3 length: 14 amino acids. The CDR3 here is CASSSIDRVRVAFF. DNA for the CDR3: TGTGCCAGCAGTTCCATAGACAGGGTTAGGGTTGCTTTCTTT.

The J gene is TRBJ1-5, the V gene TRBV19; perhaps TRBD1 as D (5 bases). CDR1 is LNHDA and CDR2 is SQIVND in the germline V gene (reference sequence). This CDR3 spans 15 amino acids. V was clipped by 3 bases and J by 3 bases, with 12 bases between them. CDR3 bases: TGTGCCAGTAGTATGAGCTGGGGGACCAATCAGCCCCAGCATTTT. This gives the protein CASSMSWGTNQPQHF.

This rearrangement joins TRBV20-1 to TRBJ2-3; TRBD2 agrees at 7 bases. Germline V gene lookup returns CDR1 DFQATT and CDR2 SNEGSKA (reference sequence). Trimming took 2 bases from V and 5 from J; bases not matched to a gene: 16. The CDR3 runs 17 residues. The CDR3 reads CSARRGEKTPGGDTQYF. The CDR3 DNA reads as TGCAGTGCTAGAAGAGGGGAAAAAACCCCGGGGGGAGATACGCAGTATTTT.

The chain is built from TRBV11-2 and TRBJ2-2; 11 bases agree with TRBD2. The CDR3 contains 16 residues. V shed 7 bases, J shed 7 bases, and the junction held 11 bases outside the gene matches. Germline loops: CDR1 SGHAT, CDR2 FQNNGV. In DNA form, the CDR3 reads TGTGCCAGCACCCAGCTAGCGGGGGGCCCCGGCGGGGAGCTGTTTTTT. It codes for CASTQLAGGPGGELFF.

The chain has TRBV20-1 and TRBJ2-7; D assignment may be TRBD1 or TRBD2 (6 bases each). Germline V gene sequence: CDR1 DFQATT, CDR2 SNEGSKA (reference sequence). V lost 6 bases and J lost 7, with 19 bases in between. This CDR3 has 13 residues. The CDR3 is CSAPPGARKEQYF. CDR3 DNA: TGCAGTGCACCCCCGGGGGCAAGGAAGGAGCAGTACTTC.

The chain uses TRBV28 and TRBJ2-2; D not resolved. V was trimmed by 6 bases and J by 6 bases, leaving 14 bases between them. Looked up from germline, CDR1 is MDHEN and CDR2 is SYDVKM. The CDR3 is 14 amino acids. The CDR3 loop is CASRAPRVAGELFF. CDR3 in DNA: TGTGCCAGCAGGGCCCCTCGGGTTGCCGGGGAGCTGTTTTTT.

The rearrangement joins TRBV20-1 to TRBJ2-3; no reliable D call. Trimming removed 2 bases at V and 0 bases at J, with 9 bases between. The CDR3 spans 14 residues. CDR1 is DFQATT, CDR2 SNEGSKA, per germline (reference sequence). The CDR3 sequence is CSARLQTSTDTQYF. In DNA, the CDR3 is TGCAGTGCTAGATTGCAAACTAGCACAGATACGCAGTATTTT.

The chain carries TRBV20-1 and TRBJ1-2; TRBD1 is a possible D gene (6 bases). Germline V gene sequence: CDR1 DFQATT, CDR2 SNEGSKA (reference sequence). This CDR3 spans 14 amino acids. The ends were cut back, 4 bases at V and 8 bases at J, with 20 bases in the middle. CDR3 protein: CSANPGTLDDGYTF. The DNA of the CDR3 is TGCAGTGCTAATCCCGGGACATTAGATGACGGCTACACCTTC.

This clonotype was seen only a few times. V and J are TRBV7-2 and TRBJ2-1; 8 bases are shared with TRBD1. With 1 base clipped from V and 5 bases from J, the junction kept 4 bases outside the gene matches. CDR1 is SGHTA and CDR2 is FQGNSA in the germline V gene. The CDR3 has 15 residues. In DNA form, the CDR3 reads TGTGCCAGCAGCTTAGTCGGGACAGGAAACAATGAGCAGTTCTTC. This codes for CASSLVGTGNNEQFF.

This chain's CDR3 is CSVEDGPEQFF. As DNA, the CDR3 is TGCAGCGTTGAAGATGGGCCTGAGCAGTTCTTC. This rearrangement joins TRBV29-1 to TRBJ2-1, with unresolved D. V was pared by 0 bases and J by 9 bases, with 6 bases between. This CDR3 is 11 amino acids long. Germline V lookup: CDR1 SQVTM, CDR2 ANQGSEA.

To note about this clonotype: The junction departs from the called germline gene at one end, perhaps through a read error. The chain uses TRBV6-5 and TRBJ2-5; D gene ambiguous. Germline CDR1 is MNHEY and CDR2 is SVGAGI. The CDR3 runs to 13 residues. CDR3 bases: TGTGCCTGCAGTCCTCAGTGCCAAGAGACCCAGTACTTC. Translation: CACSPQCQETQYF.

This clonotype was observed once. The rearrangement joins TRBV5-1 to TRBJ1-1; 9 nucleotides align to TRBD1. J gave up 6 bases and V 3 bases, and 12 bases lay outside the gene matches. This CDR3 comprises 16 residues. Germline lookup yields CDR1 SGHRS and CDR2 YFSETQ. CDR3 in DNA: TGCGCCAGCAGCTGGAAGCCGACAGGGGGTTTTGCTGAAGCTTTCTTT. Its translation: CASSWKPTGGFAEAFF.

Only a few counts were recorded for this clonotype. The V gene is TRBV4-1, the J gene TRBJ1-4, with D unresolved. Germline CDR1 is MGHRA and CDR2 is YSYEKL. The V and J ends lost 4 bases and 2 bases respectively, with 11 bases between them. This CDR3 has 15 residues. This CDR3 reads CASSPGPATNEKLFF. The CDR3 DNA reads TGCGCCAGCAGCCCCGGGCCAGCTACTAATGAAAAACTGTTTTTT.

J is TRBJ2-3 and V is TRBV18, with TRBD2 identical over 14 bases. The V gene's germline CDR1 is KGHSH and CDR2 LQKENI. V was clipped by 4 bases and J by 2 bases; unmatched bases: 2. This CDR3 is 16 amino acids long. The CDR3 bases are TGTGCCAGCTCACGACTAGCGGGGGGGCCCACAGATACGCAGTATTTT. Translated: CASSRLAGGPTDTQYF.

The chain has TRBV6-6 and TRBJ1-6; tentative D call: TRBD1 (6 bases). The germline V gene encodes CDR1 MNHNY and CDR2 SVGAGI (reference sequence). The CDR3 covers 15 residues. Between the trimmed V and J ends, which lost 0 bases and 7 bases, there was a span of 10 bases. The CDR3 DNA reads TGTGCCAGCAGTTACTCTACAGGGTCCAATTCACCCCTCCACTTT. Translation gives CASSYSTGSNSPLHF.

V is TRBV7-8 and J is TRBJ2-1; possible D gene TRBD2, 5 bases. Germline values: CDR1 SGHVS, CDR2 FQNEAQ. This CDR3 has 15 residues. Trimming removed 1 base from V and 4 bases from J, with 11 bases in between. As DNA, the CDR3 is TGTGCCAGCAGCTTAGTCGGGGAACCTTACAATGAGCAGTTCTTC. Its translation is CASSLVGEPYNEQFF. The whole variable domain, remainder taken from reference TRBV7-8 and TRBJ2-1, is GAGVSQSPRYKVAKRGQDVALRCDPISGHVSLFWYQQALGQGPEFLTYFQNEAQLDKSGLPSDRFFAERPEGSVSTLKIQRTQQEDSAVYLCASSLVGEPYNEQFFGPGTRLTVL.

This chain joins TRBV20-1 and TRBJ2-2, with TRBD2 as a possible D gene (5 bases). This CDR3 comprises 17 residues. From germline, CDR1 is DFQATT and CDR2 SNEGSKA (reference sequence). V lost 1 base and J lost 1, with 16 bases in between. The CDR3 sequence is CSARVSGFGLNTGELFF. CDR3 nucleotides: TGCAGTGCTAGAGTATCGGGGTTCGGCCTGAACACCGGGGAGCTGTTTTTT.

This rearrangement joins TRBV12-3 or TRBV12-4 to TRBJ2-1; 13 bases are a match to TRBD2. The V and J ends lost 2 bases and 8 bases, in that order; junction bases with no gene match: 6. The CDR3 has 16 amino acids. The CDR3 region is CASSLPGLAGSDEQFF. CDR3 in DNA: TGTGCCAGCAGTTTACCGGGACTAGCGGGGTCGGATGAGCAGTTCTTC.

This clonotype was seen a few times. The J gene is TRBJ1-6, the V gene TRBV20-1; TRBD1 might be the D (5 bases). This CDR3 has 13 amino acids. CDR1 and CDR2 from the germline V gene are DFQATT and SNEGSKA (reference sequence). Trimming pared 3 bases from V and 8 bases from J, leaving 11 bases between. As DNA, the CDR3 is TGCAGTGCTAGTCAGGGCAGGGATTCACCCCTCCACTTT. Translating gives CSASQGRDSPLHF.